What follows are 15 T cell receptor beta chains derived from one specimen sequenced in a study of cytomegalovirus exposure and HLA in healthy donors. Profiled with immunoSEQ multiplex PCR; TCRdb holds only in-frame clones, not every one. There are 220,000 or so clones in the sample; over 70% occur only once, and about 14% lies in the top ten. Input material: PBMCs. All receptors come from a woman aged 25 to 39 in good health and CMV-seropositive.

DNA of the CDR3: TGTGCCAGCAGCCCTGAAGGCGGGAGAGGCTACGAGCAGTACTTC. It encodes CASSPEGGRGYEQYF. The chain joins TRBV11-1 to TRBJ2-7; TRBD2 matches 7 bases. With 5 bases clipped from V and 3 bases from J, the junction kept 10 bases outside the gene matches. This CDR3 region has 15 residues. CDR1 is SGHAT and CDR2 is FQDESV in the germline V gene (reference sequence).

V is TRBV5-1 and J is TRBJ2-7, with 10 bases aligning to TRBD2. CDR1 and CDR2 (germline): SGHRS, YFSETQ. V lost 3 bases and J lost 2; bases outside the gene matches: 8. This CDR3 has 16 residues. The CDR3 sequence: CASSSRLAGGTYEQYF. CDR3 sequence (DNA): TGCGCCAGCAGCTCTCGGTTAGCGGGAGGCACCTACGAGCAGTACTTC.

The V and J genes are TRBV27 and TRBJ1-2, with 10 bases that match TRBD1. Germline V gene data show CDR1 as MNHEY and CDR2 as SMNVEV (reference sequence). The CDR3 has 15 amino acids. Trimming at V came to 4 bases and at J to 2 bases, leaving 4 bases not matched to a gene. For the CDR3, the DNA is TGTGCCAGCAGTTATTCGACAGGGGGCAACTATGGCTACACCTTC. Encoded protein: CASSYSTGGNYGYTF.

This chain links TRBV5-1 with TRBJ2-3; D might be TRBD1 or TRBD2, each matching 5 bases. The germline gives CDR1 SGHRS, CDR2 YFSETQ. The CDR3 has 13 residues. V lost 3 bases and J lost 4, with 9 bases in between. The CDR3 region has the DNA TGCGCCAGCAGCTCCGGGGCCGCAGATACGCAGTATTTT. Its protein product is CASSSGAADTQYF.

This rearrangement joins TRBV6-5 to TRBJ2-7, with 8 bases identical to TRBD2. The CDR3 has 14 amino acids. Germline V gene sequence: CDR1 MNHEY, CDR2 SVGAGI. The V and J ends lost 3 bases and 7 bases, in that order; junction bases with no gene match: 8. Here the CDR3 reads CASSYGGRSQEQYF. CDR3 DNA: TGTGCCAGCAGTTATGGCGGGAGGTCGCAAGAGCAGTACTTC.

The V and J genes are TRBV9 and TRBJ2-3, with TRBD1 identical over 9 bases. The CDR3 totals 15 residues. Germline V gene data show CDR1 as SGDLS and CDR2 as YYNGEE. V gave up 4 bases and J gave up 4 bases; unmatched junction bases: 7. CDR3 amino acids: CASSPWDRVADTQYF. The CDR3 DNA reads TGTGCCAGCAGCCCATGGGACAGGGTAGCAGATACGCAGTATTTT.

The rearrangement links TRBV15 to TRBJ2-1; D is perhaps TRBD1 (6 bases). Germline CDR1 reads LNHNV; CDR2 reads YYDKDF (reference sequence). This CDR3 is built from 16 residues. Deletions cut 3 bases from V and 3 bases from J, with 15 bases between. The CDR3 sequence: CATSRALRGYYNEQFF. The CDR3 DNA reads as TGTGCCACCAGCAGGGCCCTGAGGGGGTACTACAATGAGCAGTTCTTC. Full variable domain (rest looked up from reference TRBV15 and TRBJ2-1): DAMVIQNPRYQVTQFGKPVTLSCSQTLNHNVMYWYQQKSSQAPKLLFHYYDKDFNNEADTPDNFQSRRPNTSFCFLDIRSPGLGDTAMYLCATSRALRGYYNEQFFGPGTRLTVL.

The CDR3: CASSLSSYGYTF. The CDR3, as DNA: TGTGCCAGCAGTTTGTCCAGCTATGGCTACACCTTC. V and J are TRBV28 and TRBJ1-2, with D uncertain. The CDR3 extends over 12 amino acids. Germline V gives CDR1 MDHEN, CDR2 SYDVKM. Trimming took off 3 bases at V and 4 bases at J, with 6 bases between the two ends.

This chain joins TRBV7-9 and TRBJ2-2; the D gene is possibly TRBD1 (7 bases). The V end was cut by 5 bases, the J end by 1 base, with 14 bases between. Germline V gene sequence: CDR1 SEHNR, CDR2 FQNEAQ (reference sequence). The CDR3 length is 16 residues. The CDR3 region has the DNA TGTGCCAGCAGCCTCCCAGGGGGGTTGAACACCGGGGAGCTGTTTTTT. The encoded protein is CASSLPGGLNTGELFF.

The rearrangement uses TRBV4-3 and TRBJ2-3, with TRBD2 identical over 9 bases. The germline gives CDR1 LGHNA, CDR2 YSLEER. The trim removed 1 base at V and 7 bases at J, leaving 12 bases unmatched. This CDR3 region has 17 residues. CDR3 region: CASSQGSGVAGVNTQYF. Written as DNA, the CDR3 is TGCGCCAGCAGCCAAGGGTCGGGGGTAGCGGGAGTGAATACGCAGTATTTT.

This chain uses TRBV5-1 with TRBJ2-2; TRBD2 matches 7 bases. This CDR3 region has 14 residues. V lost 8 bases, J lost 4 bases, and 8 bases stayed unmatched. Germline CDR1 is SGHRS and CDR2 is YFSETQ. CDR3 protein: CASNRASGTGELFF. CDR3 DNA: TGCGCCAGTAACCGCGCTAGCGGCACCGGGGAGCTGTTTTTT.

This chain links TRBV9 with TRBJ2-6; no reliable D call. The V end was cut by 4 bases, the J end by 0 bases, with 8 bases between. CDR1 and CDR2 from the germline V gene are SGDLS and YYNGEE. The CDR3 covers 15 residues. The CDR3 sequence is CASSKGYSGANVLTF. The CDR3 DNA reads TGTGCCAGCAGCAAAGGCTACTCTGGGGCCAACGTCCTGACTTTC.

The CDR3 spells CASSYRRDYYEQYF. The CDR3 nucleotides read TGTGCCAGCAGTTATCGACGGGACTATTACGAGCAGTACTTC. This chain joins TRBV6-5 and TRBJ2-7, with 7 positions matching TRBD2. CDR3 length: 14 residues. Trimming removed 3 bases from V and 4 bases from J; junction bases left unmatched: 6. CDR1 and CDR2 (germline): MNHEY, SVGAGI.

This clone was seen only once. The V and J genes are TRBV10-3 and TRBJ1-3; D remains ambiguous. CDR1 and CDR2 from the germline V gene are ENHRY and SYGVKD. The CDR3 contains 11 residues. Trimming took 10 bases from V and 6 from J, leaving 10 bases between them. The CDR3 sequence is CATRSANTIYF. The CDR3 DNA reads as TGTGCCACCCGAAGTGCAAACACCATATATTTT.

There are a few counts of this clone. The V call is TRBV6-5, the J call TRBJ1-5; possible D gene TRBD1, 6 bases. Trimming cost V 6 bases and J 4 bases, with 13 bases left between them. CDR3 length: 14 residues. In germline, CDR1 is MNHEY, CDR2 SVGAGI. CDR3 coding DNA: TGTGCCAGCAGCCAGAGGGGGGTGAATCAGCCCCAGCATTTT. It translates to CASSQRGVNQPQHF.